These T cell receptor beta chains were read from a single sample in a study of shared clonotypes between healthy human individuals. The method was immunoSEQ multiplex PCR; TCRdb's version includes in-frame clones alone and lacks a portion of them. Among about 1.1 million clones, about four fifths were seen once, and the ten largest hold under 0.8%. The sequenced material came from memory CD4+ T cells from PBMCs. These receptors originate from a man aged 18 to 35 in good health. Some clones in this sample may be carry-over from other donors' samples. The CDR3 runs from the conserved cysteine through the conserved F or W. Fields, in order: V gene, CDR3 protein.

TRBV6-5 | CASRNREANEKLFF
TRBV7-2 | CASSPPGLAGEHEQYF
TRBV11-2 | CASSFQQENTEAFF
TRBV13 | CASSLFSGLQETQYF
TRBV5-1 | CASSLGTVTGELFF
TRBV9 | CASSAANTGELFF
TRBV10-1 | CASIRVGTGISYEQYF
TRBV9 | CASSVRTGGMETQYF
TRBV2 | CASSRLALSYEQYF
TRBV7-9 | CASSLQGRNTEAFF
TRBV5-1 | CASSGSRGSNTGELFF
TRBV5-1 | CASSLEGAYEQYF
TRBV4-1 | CASSPITTGNEQFF
TRBV2 | CASSGRGTGELFF
TRBV2 | CASNGGRSYNEQFF
TRBV28 | CASSPLDPYEQYF
TRBV11-1 | CASSLKTSGASVQYF
TRBV7-9 | CASRPSGFLSSGNTIYF
TRBV29-1 | CSVGAGTGVEQYF
TRBV6-6 | CASSYSGGTTEAFF
TRBV19 | CASSPQGPTEAFF
TRBV28 | CASSLIGQGDQPQHF
TRBV30 | CAWSVRAGGFEKLFF
TRBV29-1 | CSTRGQGSEQYF
TRBV28 | CASSRGTLSGEKLFF
TRBV11-2 | CASSLVSGSNTGELFF
TRBV19 | CASSIDERGGTQYF
TRBV5-4 | CASSSRGQGATGELFF
TRBV6-1 | CASSLLRVNEQFF
TRBV7-2 | CASSSTGGTYEQYF
TRBV2 | CASSDIRVEQYF
TRBV5-6 | CASSLESRQEGYTYEQYF
TRBV7-2 | CASSSPGLAGGLSGELFF
TRBV29-1 | CSALLGGSGNQPQHF
TRBV11-2 | CASSFGGFNEQFF
TRBV4-3 | CASSQALFPYEQYF
TRBV14 | CASSQEWGLAVQETQYF
TRBV5-1 | CASSLDRPGANVLTF
TRBV12-5 | CASGLGRVQYF
TRBV4-3 | CASSQDGGHQPQHF
TRBV10-2 | CASSLAGGSYEQYF
TRBV7-9 | CASSPGTSEWNF
TRBV7-9 | CASSLAGIEKLFF
TRBV19 | CASSMSPSGGTQYF
TRBV4-2 | CASSQVVEYEQYF
TRBV28 | CASSLLWSRGANTEAFF
TRBV5-1 | CASSLGTGGRDQPQHF
TRBV6-5 | CASARQGGTEAFF
TRBV10-1 | CASSESGSRRDTQYF
TRBV7-2 | CASSTRTGAGYGYTF
TRBV30 | CAWSFDRVNGYTF
TRBV30 | CAWSGILYEQFF
TRBV5-4 | CASSLDLAGGPGELFF